This TCR beta chain came from a study of immune evolution from preneoplasia to lung adenocarcinoma. Study conclusions and caveats: Normal lung had highest clonality; later lesions appeared denser, more diverse.

J gave up 3 bases and V 7 bases, and 14 bases lay outside the gene matches. This CDR3 comprises 18 residues. Germline CDR1 reads SGHDT; CDR2 reads YYEEEE. With respect to this clone: Its target is unknown.

TCRdb's copy holds only in-frame clones and misses some; the assay was immunoSEQ multiplex PCR. The sample includes 15,000 or so clones, 75% to 90% of them seen just once. This TCR was sampled from a person aged 70 to 85 with invasive lung adenocarcinoma. The source material was FFPE invasive lung adenocarcinoma tissue. The chain uses TRBV5-6 and TRBJ2-6; 9 nucleotides line up with TRBD1. CDR3 bases: TGTGCCAGCCGGTCAAGGACAGGGGCTCTCTTTGGGGCCAACGTCCTGACTTTC. Its protein is CASRSRTGALFGANVLTF.